The 4 T cell receptor beta chains reported below all come from one sample, sequenced in a study of blood T cells in healthy people across ages. Alongside a J-beta primer mix, a sample-barcoded 5' primer served in a second PCR lasting about 6 to 12 cycles. TCRdb used MiXCR to reprocess the 5' RACE reads, holding one entry per CDR3 protein. The table lists approximately 600,000 distinct CDR3 sequences, roughly 53% of them singletons. The material sequenced was blood. These receptors came from a man aged 55-75 years in good health.

The V call is TRBV20-1, the J call TRBJ1-5, with TRBD1 matching 8 bases. This CDR3 spans 18 amino acids. Germline CDR1 is DFQATT and CDR2 is SNEGSKA (reference sequence). V was pared by 3 bases and J by 3 bases, with 16 bases of the junction left unmatched. CDR3 nucleotide sequence: TGCAGTGCTAGTGTTCCCACTTCGACAGGGGTCTACAATCAGCCCCAGCATTTT. Its protein product is CSASVPTSTGVYNQPQHF.

CDR3 residues: CASSLSETLSYEQYF. In nucleotides, the CDR3 is TGTGCCAGCAGCTTATCGGAGACACTCTCCTACGAGCAGTACTTC. The chain combines TRBV7-9 with TRBJ2-7; unclear D gene. Germline V gene lookup returns CDR1 SEHNR and CDR2 FQNEAQ (reference sequence). The CDR3 runs to 15 residues. Trimming pared 2 bases from V and 0 bases from J, leaving 11 bases between. The complete variable domain, with remaining parts taken from reference TRBV7-9 and TRBJ2-7, reads DTGVSQNPRHKITKRGQNVTFRCDPISEHNRLYWYRQTLGQGPEFLTYFQNEAQLEKSRLLSDRFSAERPKGSFSTLEIQRTEQGDSAMYLCASSLSETLSYEQYFGPGTRLTVT.

The genes are TRBV4-1 and TRBJ2-1; D is perhaps TRBD1 or TRBD2 (5 bases each). The CDR3 sequence is 17 residues long. The V end lost 3 bases, the J end lost 12 bases, and 27 bases lay between the germline ends. Germline CDR1 MGHRA, CDR2 YSYEKL. The CDR3 spells CASSQGPPSGTMTVQFF. CDR3 sequence (DNA): TGCGCCAGCAGCCAGGGCCCTCCCTCCGGGACGATGACAGTGCAGTTCTTC.

As for this clonotype: This could be a read error, since a much larger clone is one nucleotide away. The chain has TRBV2 and TRBJ2-1, with 15 bases identical to TRBD2. Looked up from germline, CDR1 is SNHLY and CDR2 is FYNNEI. The V gene end was trimmed by 4 bases and the J gene end by 5 bases; junction bases not matched to a gene: 0. The CDR3 covers 15 residues. As DNA, the CDR3 is TGTGCCAGCAGTGGGACTAGCGGGGGGGACAATGAGCAGTTCTTC. Translating it yields CASSGTSGGDNEQFF.